This TCR beta chain was captured by sequencing in a study of blood T cell repertoires in COVID-19. In the original workflow: How many nucleated cells were present was estimated from reference gene primer amplification. The method was immunoSEQ multiplex PCR; TCRdb's version includes in-frame clones alone and lacks a portion of them. Clone size and the V and J calls come from that table; the DNA yielded D and trimming. The table has tens of thousands of clones, almost 85% seen once. The V and J ends lost 5 bases and 7 bases respectively, with 15 bases between them. Germline V gene sequence: CDR1 SGHAT, CDR2 FQNNGV. CDR3 length: 15 residues. This clone appeared a single time.

J is TRBJ1-6 and V is TRBV11-2; D is uncertain. The receptor's source is a woman of 80 years or more with acute or convalescent COVID-19. The specimen was peripheral blood. The chain's CDR3 is CASSPSGGKNSPLHF. DNA for the CDR3: TGTGCCAGCAGCCCCAGCGGTGGGAAGAATTCACCCCTCCACTTT.